This section outlines one T cell receptor beta chain sequence together with its context. What antigen it recognizes has not been identified. No base qualities exist here, and no much larger clone lies one base off it. These data are taken from a study of T-cell reconstitution after alpha-beta-depleted transplantation in children (dated by TCRdb to between 2015 and 2016). Study-wide context: T-cell immune reconstitution after TCRalphabeta/CD19-depleted allogeneic hematopoietic cell transplantation in children was quantitatively tracked in the study by means of TCR repertoire profiling. The research as a whole found: In some patients, the high TCRbeta diversity seen at day 60 was put down to recipient T cells and intrathymic progenitors that had survived conditioning. Over the following months the frequencies of hyperexpanded clones went down, and after one year T-cell counts and TCRbeta diversity were mostly credited to newly produced T cells. Apparently early alphabetaT-cell count recovery about two months after transplant reportedly relied on only several hundred rapidly expanded clones derived from non-depleted graft cells.

V drops 0 bases and J drops 3 bases, leaving 30 bases in between. From cysteine to phenylalanine, the CDR3 is 21 amino acids long. The entry retains the CDR3 DNA only, 63 bases that are in frame from base 1. Libraries were made using PCR. Reads for this sample came from an Illumina HiSeq 2500. TCR libraries were prepared with molecular barcoding, using unique molecular identifiers to normalize TCRbeta repertoire quantification. The public reads were run again by TCRdb, first through fastp at Q25 and then through MiXCR, and only productive beta chains were kept. Each entry merges the rows of one CDR3 protein and shows their most common DNA and genes. The sample has hundreds of thousands of distinct CDR3 sequences on record, over 10% of them singletons. The ten largest make up about 2.2% of the sample. The sample's treatment or condition, from its label and the paper: allogeneic hematopoietic cell transplantation with graft depleted of TCRalphabeta T cells and CD19 B cells. The children who served as transplant recipients had been given grafts of TCRalphabeta/CD19-depleted allogeneic hematopoietic cells.

The source material was PBMCs, mostly from graft donor cells, sampled 360 days after TCRalphabeta/CD19-depleted stem cell transplant. The sequence was obtained from a male patient aged 10-17 years who had a stem cell transplant for acute myeloid leukemia, so the T cells may come from the graft donor. In this chain, TRBV12-3 or TRBV12-4 is recombined with TRBJ2-7; TRBD1 might be the D gene, on 7 matching bases. The DNA sequence is as follows: TGTGCCAGCAGTTTAGCTCCGTTTTGGGACAGAGTCCGGAGGGTCGACTACGAGCAGTACTTC. This sequence encodes CASSLAPFWDRVRRVDYEQYF.